One and the same sample provided the 13 T cell receptor beta chains below, sequenced in a study of radiotherapy plus CTLA-4 blockade in lung cancer (dated by TCRdb to 2017 to 2018). Libraries were prepared through the immunoSEQ multiplex PCR assay. TCRdb's version of the immuneACCESS table is confined to in-frame rearrangements and falls short of the full clone set. An unresolved V gene accounts for under half of the shortfall where checked; the remainder is of unknown origin. The sample data list approximately 82,000 clones, and roughly four fifths of these were observed just once. The top ten clones comprise roughly 14% of the sample. Material: peripheral blood, obtained from a patient treated with radiotherapy plus ipilimumab. The receptors come from a human donor with non-small cell lung cancer that progressed on radiotherapy plus ipilimumab.

The chain links TRBV7-9 to TRBJ1-6; TRBD1 matches 8 bases. J was trimmed by 10 bases and V by 5 bases; bases with no gene match: 7. Looked up from germline, CDR1 is SEHNR and CDR2 is FQNEAQ (reference sequence). This CDR3 is 14 amino acids long. This CDR3 reads CASSPDRVGSPLHF. For the CDR3, the DNA is TGTGCCAGCAGCCCGGACAGGGTAGGATCACCCCTCCACTTT.

The chain is built from TRBV28 and TRBJ2-4, with TRBD2 matching 11 bases. V shed 7 bases, J shed 11 bases, and the junction held 7 bases outside the gene matches. The CDR3 runs to 13 residues. In germline, CDR1 is MDHEN, CDR2 SYDVKM. CDR3: CASIHFSGGVQYF. CDR3 nucleotide sequence: TGTGCCAGCATCCACTTTAGCGGGGGGGTTCAGTACTTC.

J is TRBJ1-5 and V is TRBV2; a possible D gene is TRBD1 (6 bases). Trimming stripped 4 bases from V and 7 bases from J, with 14 bases between. The CDR3 covers 14 residues. The germline V gene encodes CDR1 SNHLY and CDR2 FYNNEI. CDR3 sequence (DNA): TGTGCCAGCAGTGGGGAACAGGGTATCCAGCCCCAGCATTTT. It specifies CASSGEQGIQPQHF.

This rearrangement joins TRBV7-9 to TRBJ2-5; 8 bases match TRBD1. V shed 4 bases and J 5 bases; nucleotides not matched to a gene: 6. The CDR3 totals 14 residues. The germline V gene encodes CDR1 SEHNR and CDR2 FQNEAQ (reference sequence). The DNA for the CDR3 is TGTGCCAGCAGCTCACAGGGACAGGAGGAGACCCAGTACTTC. This gives the protein CASSSQGQEETQYF.

The chain links TRBV9 to TRBJ2-5; no clear D. V was clipped by 0 bases and J by 1 base, with 13 bases between them. The CDR3 contains 16 residues. CDR1 and CDR2 from the germline V gene are SGDLS and YYNGEE. The CDR3, as DNA: TGTGCCAGCAGCGTAGGGAGTACGACATCCCAAGAGACCCAGTACTTC. This translates into CASSVGSTTSQETQYF.

The V and J genes are TRBV5-6 and TRBJ2-7, with a weak D call TRBD2 (5 bases). This CDR3 contains 12 residues. Germline V gene lookup returns CDR1 SGHDT and CDR2 YYEEEE. The germline V and J ends were trimmed by 4 bases and 3 bases, with 8 bases remaining between them. CDR3: CASSIRDYEQYF. CDR3 nucleotides: TGTGCCAGCAGCATCCGGGACTACGAGCAGTACTTC.

This clone was detected a few times. V and J are TRBV4-3 and TRBJ2-7, with D tentatively TRBD2 (6 bases). This CDR3 comprises 15 residues. CDR1 is LGHNA and CDR2 is YSLEER in the germline V gene. Trimming shortened V by 0 bases and J by 0 bases, and 9 bases separated the two germline ends. The CDR3: CASSQDSEGSYEQYF. DNA for the CDR3: TGCGCCAGCAGCCAAGATTCGGAGGGCTCCTACGAGCAGTACTTC.

There are a few counts of this clone. The CDR3: CAISKELGGYTF. Here the CDR3 DNA reads TGTGCCATCAGCAAAGAGCTGGGTGGCTACACCTTC. This chain joins TRBV10-3 and TRBJ1-2; no clear D gene. The CDR3 is 12 amino acids. Germline V gene data show CDR1 as ENHRY and CDR2 as SYGVKD. Trimming removed 6 bases at V and 7 bases at J, with 12 bases between.

V is TRBV5-1 and J is TRBJ1-3; perhaps TRBD1 as D (6 bases). The V end lost 0 bases, the J end lost 11 bases, and 18 bases lay between the germline ends. The germline CDR1 and CDR2 sequences are SGHRS and YFSETQ. This CDR3 has 15 amino acids. CDR3 coding DNA: TGCGCCAGCAGCTTGGTGGGGCAGGGGAAGGCCCCCATATATTTT. This sequence encodes CASSLVGQGKAPIYF.

V and J are TRBV28 and TRBJ1-2; weak D call: TRBD1 (5 bases). Trimming removed 3 bases at V and 5 bases at J, with 13 bases between. There are 14 residues in the CDR3. Per the germline V gene, CDR1 is MDHEN and CDR2 is SYDVKM. Here the CDR3 reads CASSFGRARYGYTF. As DNA, the CDR3 is TGTGCCAGCAGTTTCGGCAGGGCAAGATATGGCTACACCTTC.

This sequence joins TRBV28 and TRBJ2-7, with D unresolved. The ends were cut back, 3 bases at V and 0 bases at J, with 15 bases in the middle. The CDR3 spans 16 residues. CDR1 is MDHEN and CDR2 is SYDVKM in the germline V gene. The CDR3 here is CASSFPGDRHSYEQYF. CDR3 coding DNA: TGTGCCAGCAGTTTCCCAGGAGACCGACACTCCTACGAGCAGTACTTC. Variable domain in full (rest from reference TRBV28 and TRBJ2-7): DVKVTQSSRYLVKRTGEKVFLECVQDMDHENMFWYRQDPGLGLRLIYFSYDVKMKEKGDIPEGYSVSREKKERFSLILESASTNQTSMYLCASSFPGDRHSYEQYFGPGTRLTVT.

The J gene is TRBJ2-6, the V gene TRBV19, with TRBD1 matching over 11 bases. This CDR3 has 17 residues. V lost 6 bases to trimming and J lost 2 bases; unmatched junction nucleotides: 6. Germline assignment: CDR1 LNHDA and CDR2 SQIVND (reference sequence). CDR3 residues: CASSRGQGAAGANVLTF. CDR3 nucleotides: TGTGCCAGTAGCCGCGGACAGGGGGCGGCTGGGGCCAACGTCCTGACTTTC.

By sample share, this clone is medium-sized. The chain employs TRBV10-2 and TRBJ2-7; D unclear. Between the trimmed V and J ends, which lost 4 bases and 4 bases, there was a span of 2 bases. This CDR3 is built from 10 residues. Per the germline V gene, CDR1 is WSHSY and CDR2 is SAAADI. This CDR3 is CASSGYEQYF. In DNA form, the CDR3 reads TGCGCCAGCAGTGGTTACGAGCAGTACTTC.